This TCR beta chain comes out of a study of beta chain features in type 1 diabetes. Study in general: Age, gender and cell yields were similar between patients and healthy donors.

Whole-study results and caveats: Shorter templates might be favored by PCR, equally in patients and controls.

Reverse transcription of all isolated RNA meant that expressed TCRB transcripts were sequenced. Repertoires were generated with immunoSEQ multiplex PCR, while TCRdb's copy carries only in-frame clones and drops some. The sample has some 360,000 clones; 20% are singletons. This clone was recorded once. Its antigen is unidentified. CDR3 size: 13 residues. The V end was cut by 4 bases, the J end by 0 bases, with 8 bases between. Germline CDR1 reads SGHRS; CDR2 reads YFSETQ. This sequence joins TRBV5-1 and TRBJ2-7; D gene ambiguous. The clonotype was recovered from a woman between 18 and 29 years old in good health. The source material was naive CD4+ T cells from blood. CDR3 DNA: TGCGCCAGCAGCCCACCGAGCTCCTACGAGCAGTACTTC. Protein product: CASSPPSSYEQYF.